These 4 T cell receptor beta chains came from one sample sequenced in a study of chemoradiotherapy in HPV16-positive cancers. Sequenced by immunoSEQ multiplex PCR; TCRdb stores in-frame clones only, minus some. The table lists 1,200 or so clones, 75% to 95% of them singletons. The material sequenced was tumor tissue, taken from a patient who underwent chemoradiotherapy. Source of these receptors: a human donor with HPV-associated anogenital cancer.

The chain couples TRBV5-1 to TRBJ2-2; 15 bases are shared with TRBD2. The CDR3 covers 18 residues. Germline V gene data show CDR1 as SGHRS and CDR2 as YFSETQ. V was pared by 3 bases and J by 2 bases, with 5 bases of the junction left unmatched. CDR3 coding DNA: TGCGCCAGCAGCTGGGGACTAGCGGGGGGTCGAAACACCGGGGAGCTGTTTTTT. This sequence encodes CASSWGLAGGRNTGELFF.

The genes are TRBV30 and TRBJ1-3, with TRBD1 as a possible D gene (6 bases). The CDR3 contains 13 residues. The V and J ends lost 5 bases and 2 bases respectively, with 10 bases between them. Germline CDR1 GTSNPN, CDR2 SVGIG (reference sequence). This CDR3 is CAWPGGTGNTIYF. The CDR3 DNA reads as TGTGCCTGGCCGGGGGGCACTGGAAACACCATATATTTT.

This clone was recorded only once. The CDR3 DNA reads as TGCGCCAGCAGCCAAGATCCCTCCGGGGGAGTGAAAGATACGCAGTATTTT. Protein: CASSQDPSGGVKDTQYF. The chain employs TRBV4-3 and TRBJ2-3, with TRBD2 as a possible D gene (6 bases). Germline V gives CDR1 LGHNA, CDR2 YSLEER. V shed 0 bases and J shed 5 bases, with 18 bases lying between them. CDR3 length equals 17 residues.

The chain has TRBV19 and TRBJ1-1; tentative D call: TRBD1 (5 bases). With 11 bases removed from V and 5 bases from J, the gap between germline ends came to 33 bases. The CDR3 spans 18 residues. Germline lookup yields CDR1 LNHDA and CDR2 SQIVND (reference sequence). CDR3 region: CACNSPGGIEGGRTEAFF. DNA for the CDR3: TGTGCCTGTAATTCCCCTGGGGGGATTGAGGGTGGAAGGACTGAAGCTTTCTTT.